The T cell receptor beta chain under discussion was sequenced for a study of monozygotic twins with inflammatory bowel disease. Reprocessing the 5' RACE reads, TCRdb reports a single entry for every CDR3 protein and omits DNA. Its table lists approximately 380,000 distinct CDR3 sequences. Per germline, CDR1 SNHLY and CDR2 FYNNEI. The CDR3 is made up of 15 amino acids. The sample was blood. The chain couples TRBV2 to TRBJ2-7; there is no DNA to check the TCRdb D call of TRBD1. The origin of this receptor is a human donor with ulcerative colitis or Crohn's disease, or a healthy co-twin of an affected twin (not recorded which). Here the CDR3 reads CASSEWGTRTGEQYF.